The 2 T cell receptor beta chains presented below share a single source sample, sequenced in a study of cytotoxic CD8 clonotypes in ibrutinib-treated CLL. Sequencing was performed with immunoSEQ multiplex PCR; in TCRdb, only in-frame clones are kept and a portion is missing. The sample consists of hundreds of thousands of clones, 70% of them appearing once. The specimen comprised PBMCs, sampled after 12 months of ibrutinib treatment. The receptor set was obtained from a human donor with chronic lymphocytic leukemia.

The V and J genes are TRBV6-1 and TRBJ1-1; unclear D gene. Germline-derived CDR1 and CDR2 are MNHNS and SASEGT. The V and J ends lost 5 bases and 8 bases respectively, with 6 bases between them. The CDR3 sequence is 10 residues long. CDR3 nucleotides: TGTGCCAGCAGTTACCCCGAAGCTTTCTTT. Translating it yields CASSYPEAFF.

The chain recombines TRBV5-6 with TRBJ2-1; D is perhaps TRBD2 (5 bases). The CDR3 length is 11 residues. Germline V gene sequence: CDR1 SGHDT, CDR2 YYEEEE. V lost 3 bases and J lost 10, with 8 bases in between. This CDR3 is CASSSTREQFF. The CDR3 DNA sequence: TGTGCCAGCAGCTCCACTAGGGAGCAGTTCTTC.